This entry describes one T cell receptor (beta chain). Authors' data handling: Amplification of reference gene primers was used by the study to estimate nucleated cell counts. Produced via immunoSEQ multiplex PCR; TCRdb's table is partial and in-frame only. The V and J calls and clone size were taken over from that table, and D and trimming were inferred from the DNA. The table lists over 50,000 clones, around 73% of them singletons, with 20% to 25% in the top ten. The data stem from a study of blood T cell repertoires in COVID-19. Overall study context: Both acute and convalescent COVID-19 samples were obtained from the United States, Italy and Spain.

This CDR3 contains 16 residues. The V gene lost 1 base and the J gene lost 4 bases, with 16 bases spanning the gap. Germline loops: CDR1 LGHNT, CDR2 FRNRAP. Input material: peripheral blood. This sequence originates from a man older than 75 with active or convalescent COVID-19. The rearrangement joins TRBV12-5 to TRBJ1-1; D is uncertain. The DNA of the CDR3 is TGTGCTAGTGGTTTGGCCCCGACGGCGGTGGTCACTGAAGCTTTCTTT. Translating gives CASGLAPTAVVTEAFF. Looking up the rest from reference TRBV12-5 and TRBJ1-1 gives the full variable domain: DARVTQTPRHKVTEMGQEVTMRCQPILGHNTVFWYRQTMMQGLELLAYFRNRAPLDDSGMPKDRFSAEMPDATLATLKIQPSEPRDSAVYFCASGLAPTAVVTEAFFGQGTRLTVV.